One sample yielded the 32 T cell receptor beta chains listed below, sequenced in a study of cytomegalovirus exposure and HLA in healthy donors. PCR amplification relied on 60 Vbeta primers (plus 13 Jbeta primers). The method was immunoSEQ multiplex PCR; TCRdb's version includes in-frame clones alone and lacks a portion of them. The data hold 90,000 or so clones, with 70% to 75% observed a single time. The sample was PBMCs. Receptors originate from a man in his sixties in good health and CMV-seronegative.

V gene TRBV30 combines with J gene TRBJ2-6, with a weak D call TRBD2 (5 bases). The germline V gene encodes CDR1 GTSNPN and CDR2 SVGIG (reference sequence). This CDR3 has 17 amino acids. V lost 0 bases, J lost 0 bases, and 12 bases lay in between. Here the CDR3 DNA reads TGTGCCTGGAGTGTAGGAGGCGGCCACTCTGGGGCCAACGTCCTGACTTTC. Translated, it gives CAWSVGGGHSGANVLTF.

DNA of the CDR3: TGTGCCAGCAGTTTGACGGAGGGTCTCTCCTACAATGAGCAGTTCTTC. This codes for CASSLTEGLSYNEQFF. The J gene is TRBJ2-1, the V gene TRBV27, with TRBD2 as a possible D gene (6 bases). Germline V lookup: CDR1 MNHEY, CDR2 SMNVEV (reference sequence). The CDR3 runs to 16 residues. The V end was cut by 3 bases, the J end by 0 bases, with 12 bases between.

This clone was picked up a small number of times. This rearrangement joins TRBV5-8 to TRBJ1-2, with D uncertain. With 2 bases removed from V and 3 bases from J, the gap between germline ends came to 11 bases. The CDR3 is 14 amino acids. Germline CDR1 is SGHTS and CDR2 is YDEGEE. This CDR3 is CASSFPEGYYGYTF. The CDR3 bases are TGTGCCAGCAGCTTCCCGGAGGGTTACTATGGCTACACCTTC.

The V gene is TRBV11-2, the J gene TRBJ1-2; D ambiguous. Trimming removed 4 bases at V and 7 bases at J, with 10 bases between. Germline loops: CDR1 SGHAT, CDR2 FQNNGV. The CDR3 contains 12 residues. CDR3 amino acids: CASSSSLSGYTF. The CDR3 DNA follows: TGTGCCAGCAGCTCGAGCCTGAGTGGCTACACCTTC.

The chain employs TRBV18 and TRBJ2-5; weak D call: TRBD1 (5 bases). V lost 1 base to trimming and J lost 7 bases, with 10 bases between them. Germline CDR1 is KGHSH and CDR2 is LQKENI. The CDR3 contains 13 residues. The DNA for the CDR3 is TGTGCCAGCTCACCACAAGGGGATGGGACCCAGTACTTC. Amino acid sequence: CASSPQGDGTQYF. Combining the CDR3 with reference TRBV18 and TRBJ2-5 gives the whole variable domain NAGVMQNPRHLVRRRGQEARLRCSPMKGHSHVYWYRQLPEEGLKFMVYLQKENIIDESGMPKERFSAEFPKEGPSILRIQQVVRGDSAAYFCASSPQGDGTQYFGPGTRLLVL.

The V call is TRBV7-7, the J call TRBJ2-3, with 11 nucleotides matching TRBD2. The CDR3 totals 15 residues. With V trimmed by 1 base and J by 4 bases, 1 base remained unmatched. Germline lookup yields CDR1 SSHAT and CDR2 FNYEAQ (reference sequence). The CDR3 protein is CASSLGTSGPDTQYF. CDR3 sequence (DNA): TGTGCCAGCAGCTTAGGGACTAGCGGGCCAGATACGCAGTATTTT.

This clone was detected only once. CDR3 protein: CASSRRGGRDTQYF. Written as DNA, the CDR3 is TGCGCCAGCAGCCGCCGCGGTGGCCGGGATACGCAGTATTTT. The chain combines TRBV4-1 with TRBJ2-3; unclear D gene. CDR3 size: 14 residues. Trimming took 4 bases from V and 6 from J, leaving 14 bases between them. Germline-derived CDR1 and CDR2 are MGHRA and YSYEKL.

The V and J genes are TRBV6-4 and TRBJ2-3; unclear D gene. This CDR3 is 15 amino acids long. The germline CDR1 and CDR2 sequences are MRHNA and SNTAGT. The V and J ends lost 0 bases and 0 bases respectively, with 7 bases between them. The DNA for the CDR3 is TGTGCCAGCAGTGACTCGAAGACTAGCACAGATACGCAGTATTTT. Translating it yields CASSDSKTSTDTQYF.

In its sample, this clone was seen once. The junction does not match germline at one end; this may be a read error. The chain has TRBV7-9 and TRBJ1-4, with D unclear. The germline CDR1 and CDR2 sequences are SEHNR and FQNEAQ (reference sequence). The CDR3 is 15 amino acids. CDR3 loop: CSSSLVGGSNEKLFF. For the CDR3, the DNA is TGTTCCAGCAGCTTAGTCGGCGGAAGTAATGAAAAACTGTTTTTT.

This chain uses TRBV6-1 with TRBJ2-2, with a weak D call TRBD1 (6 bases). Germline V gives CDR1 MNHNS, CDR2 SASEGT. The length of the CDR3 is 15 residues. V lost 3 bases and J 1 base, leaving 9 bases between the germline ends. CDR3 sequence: CASSDRGENTGELFF. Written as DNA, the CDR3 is TGTGCCAGCAGTGACAGGGGAGAGAACACCGGGGAGCTGTTTTTT.

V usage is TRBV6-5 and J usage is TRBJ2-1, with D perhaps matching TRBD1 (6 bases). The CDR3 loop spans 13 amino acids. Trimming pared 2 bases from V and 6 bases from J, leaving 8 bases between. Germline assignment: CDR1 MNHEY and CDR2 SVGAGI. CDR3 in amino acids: CASSYLGGNEQFF. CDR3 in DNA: TGTGCCAGCAGTTACCTAGGGGGCAATGAGCAGTTCTTC.

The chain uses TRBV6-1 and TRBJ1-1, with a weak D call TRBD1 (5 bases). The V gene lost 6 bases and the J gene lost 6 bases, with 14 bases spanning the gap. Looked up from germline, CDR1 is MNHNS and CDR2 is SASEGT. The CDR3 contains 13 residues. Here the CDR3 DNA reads TGTGCCAGCAGCTTATGGGGGGTGGCTGAAGCTTTCTTT. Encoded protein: CASSLWGVAEAFF.

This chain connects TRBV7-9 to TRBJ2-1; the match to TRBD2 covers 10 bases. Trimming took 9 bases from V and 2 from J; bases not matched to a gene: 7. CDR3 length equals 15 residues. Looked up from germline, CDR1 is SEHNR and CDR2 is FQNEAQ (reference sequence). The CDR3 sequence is CASSGGTGTYNEQFF. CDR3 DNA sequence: TGTGCCAGTAGCGGGGGGACTGGGACCTACAATGAGCAGTTCTTC.

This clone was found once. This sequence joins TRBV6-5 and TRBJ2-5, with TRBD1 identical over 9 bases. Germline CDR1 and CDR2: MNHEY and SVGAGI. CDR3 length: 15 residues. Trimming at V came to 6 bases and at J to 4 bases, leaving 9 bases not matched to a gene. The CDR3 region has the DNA TGTGCCAGCAGAGAGCCGGGACAGGGCAGAGAGACCCAGTACTTC. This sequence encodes CASREPGQGRETQYF.

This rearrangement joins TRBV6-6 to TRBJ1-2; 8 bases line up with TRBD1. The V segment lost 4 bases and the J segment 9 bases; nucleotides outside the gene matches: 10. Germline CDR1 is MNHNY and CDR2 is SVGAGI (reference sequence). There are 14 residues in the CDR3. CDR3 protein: CASSSVGQGSSYTF. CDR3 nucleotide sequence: TGTGCCAGCAGTTCCGTCGGACAGGGTAGTAGCTACACCTTC.

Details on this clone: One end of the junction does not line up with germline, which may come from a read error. The CDR3 nucleotides read TGTGCCTGGAGTGAACTGACTAGCGGGGAACACTTC. This codes for CAWSELTSGEHF. V is TRBV30 and J is TRBJ2-4; 11 nucleotides align to TRBD2. CDR1 is GTSNPN and CDR2 is SVGIG in the germline V gene (reference sequence). The CDR3 totals 12 residues.

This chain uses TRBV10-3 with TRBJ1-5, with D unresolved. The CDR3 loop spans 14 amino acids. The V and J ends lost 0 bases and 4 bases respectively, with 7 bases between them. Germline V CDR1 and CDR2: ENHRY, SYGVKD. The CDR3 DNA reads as TGTGCCATCAGTGAGTCAGTACGGAATCAGCCCCAGCATTTT. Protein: CAISESVRNQPQHF.

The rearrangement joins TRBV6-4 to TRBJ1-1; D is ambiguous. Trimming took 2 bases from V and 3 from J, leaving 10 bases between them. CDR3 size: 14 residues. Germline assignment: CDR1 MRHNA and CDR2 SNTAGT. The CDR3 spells CASSDPREDTEAFF. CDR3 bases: TGTGCCAGCAGTGACCCGCGGGAGGACACTGAAGCTTTCTTT.

CDR3 amino acids: CASSFPGLAGGTNTGELFF. CDR3 nucleotide sequence: TGTGCCAGCAGCTTCCCGGGACTAGCGGGGGGGACGAACACCGGGGAGCTGTTTTTT. This sequence joins TRBV7-3 and TRBJ2-2, with 16 bases matching TRBD2. Germline values: CDR1 SGHTA, CDR2 FQGTGA. V shed 3 bases, J shed 0 bases, and the junction held 4 bases outside the gene matches. The CDR3 loop spans 19 amino acids.

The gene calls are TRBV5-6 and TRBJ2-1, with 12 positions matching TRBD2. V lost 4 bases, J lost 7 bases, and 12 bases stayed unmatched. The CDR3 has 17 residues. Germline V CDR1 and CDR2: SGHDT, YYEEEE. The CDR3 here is CASSRLSSGGARNEQFF. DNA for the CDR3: TGTGCCAGCAGCCGCCTCTCTAGCGGGGGGGCTAGGAATGAGCAGTTCTTC.

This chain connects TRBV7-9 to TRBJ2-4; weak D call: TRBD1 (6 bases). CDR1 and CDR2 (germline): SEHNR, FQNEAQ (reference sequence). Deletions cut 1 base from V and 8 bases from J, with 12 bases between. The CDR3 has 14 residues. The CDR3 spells CASSLGQGNDIQYF. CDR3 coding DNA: TGTGCCAGCAGCTTAGGGCAGGGGAACGACATTCAGTACTTC.

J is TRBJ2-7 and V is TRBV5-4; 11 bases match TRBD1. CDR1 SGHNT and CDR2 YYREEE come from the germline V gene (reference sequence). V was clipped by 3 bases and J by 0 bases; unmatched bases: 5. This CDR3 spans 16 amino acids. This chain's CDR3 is CASSSGQGGTSYEQYF. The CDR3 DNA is TGTGCCAGCAGCTCGGGACAGGGGGGGACCTCCTACGAGCAGTACTTC.

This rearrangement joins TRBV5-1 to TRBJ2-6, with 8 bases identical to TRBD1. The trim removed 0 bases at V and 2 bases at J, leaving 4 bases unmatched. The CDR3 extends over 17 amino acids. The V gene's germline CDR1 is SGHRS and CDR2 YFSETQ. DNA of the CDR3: TGCGCCAGCAGCTTGGAACAGGGGGGAACTGGGGCCAACGTCCTGACTTTC. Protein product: CASSLEQGGTGANVLTF. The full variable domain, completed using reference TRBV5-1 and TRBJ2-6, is KAGVTQTPRYLIKTRGQQVTLSCSPISGHRSVSWYQQTPGQGLQFLFEYFSETQRNKGNFPGRFSGRQFSNSRSEMNVSTLELGDSALYLCASSLEQGGTGANVLTFGAGSRLTVL.

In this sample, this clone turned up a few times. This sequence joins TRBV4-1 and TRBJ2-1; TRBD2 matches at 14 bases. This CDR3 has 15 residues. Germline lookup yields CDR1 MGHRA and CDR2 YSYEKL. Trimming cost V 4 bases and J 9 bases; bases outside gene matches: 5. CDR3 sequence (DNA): TGCGCCAGCAGCCCGACTAGCGGGGGGGTTAGTGAGCAGTTCTTC. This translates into CASSPTSGGVSEQFF.

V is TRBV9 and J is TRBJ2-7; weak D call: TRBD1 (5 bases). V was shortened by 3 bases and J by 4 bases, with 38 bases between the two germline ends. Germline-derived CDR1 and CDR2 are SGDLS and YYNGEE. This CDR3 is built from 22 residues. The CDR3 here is CASSATTGSPDIPPDRLYEQYF. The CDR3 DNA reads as TGTGCCAGCAGCGCCACAACAGGATCCCCCGACATCCCCCCAGATAGGTTATACGAGCAGTACTTC.

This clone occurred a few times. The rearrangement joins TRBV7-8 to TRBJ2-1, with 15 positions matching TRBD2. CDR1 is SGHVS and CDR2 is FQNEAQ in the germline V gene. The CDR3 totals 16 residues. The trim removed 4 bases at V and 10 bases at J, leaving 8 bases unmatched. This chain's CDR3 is CASSYRTSGGAREQFF. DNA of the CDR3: TGTGCCAGCAGCTACCGGACTAGCGGGGGGGCAAGGGAGCAGTTCTTC.

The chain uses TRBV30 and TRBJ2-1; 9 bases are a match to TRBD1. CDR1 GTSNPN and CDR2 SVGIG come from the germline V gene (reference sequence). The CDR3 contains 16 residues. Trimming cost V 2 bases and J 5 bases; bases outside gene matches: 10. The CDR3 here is CAWSSKGTGRHNEQFF. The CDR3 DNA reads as TGTGCCTGGAGTTCCAAGGGGACAGGGAGGCACAATGAGCAGTTCTTC.

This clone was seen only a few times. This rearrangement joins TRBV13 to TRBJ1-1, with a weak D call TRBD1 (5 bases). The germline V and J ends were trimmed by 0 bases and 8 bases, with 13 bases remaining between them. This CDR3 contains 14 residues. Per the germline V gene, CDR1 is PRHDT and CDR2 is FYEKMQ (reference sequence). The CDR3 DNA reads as TGTGCCAGCAGCTTAGGCCTGGCAGGGATGGAAGCTTTCTTT. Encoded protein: CASSLGLAGMEAFF.

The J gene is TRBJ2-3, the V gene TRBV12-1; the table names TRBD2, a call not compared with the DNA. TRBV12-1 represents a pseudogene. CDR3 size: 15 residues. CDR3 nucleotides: TGTGCCAGCAGCTTAACCAGCGGGGGTTCGGATACGCAGTATTTT. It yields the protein CASSLTSGGSDTQYF.

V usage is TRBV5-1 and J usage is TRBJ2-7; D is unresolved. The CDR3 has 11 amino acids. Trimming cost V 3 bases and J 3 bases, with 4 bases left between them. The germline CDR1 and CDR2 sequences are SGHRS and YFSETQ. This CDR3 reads CASSYNYEQYF. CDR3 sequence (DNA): TGCGCCAGCAGCTACAACTACGAGCAGTACTTC.

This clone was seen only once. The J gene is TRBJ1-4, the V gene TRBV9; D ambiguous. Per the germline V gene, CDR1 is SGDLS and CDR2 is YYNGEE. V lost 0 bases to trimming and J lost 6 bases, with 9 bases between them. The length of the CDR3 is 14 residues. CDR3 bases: TGTGCCAGCAGCGTAGACGGTACGGATGAAAAACTGTTTTTT. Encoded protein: CASSVDGTDEKLFF.

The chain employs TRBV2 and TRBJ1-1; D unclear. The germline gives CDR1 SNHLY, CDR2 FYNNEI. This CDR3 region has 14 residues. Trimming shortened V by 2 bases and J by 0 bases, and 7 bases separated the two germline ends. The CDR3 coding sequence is TGTGCCAGCAGTGAAAGGAGCATGAACACTGAAGCTTTCTTT. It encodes CASSERSMNTEAFF.